These T cell receptor beta chains were read from a single sample in a study of T cells in Graves' hyperthyroidism and ophthalmopathy. TCRdb ran MiXCR on the multiplex PCR reads and lists one entry per CDR3 protein. The repertoire holds roughly 350,000 distinct CDR3 sequences, with about 15% as singletons. Sequences were obtained from blood. These receptors were taken from a woman in her twenties or thirties with Graves' ophthalmopathy. CDR3s include the opening cysteine and the closing phenylalanine or tryptophan. A D gene is named only where the DNA matches it firmly. The size of a clone is reported for some rows only, either as once, few or many, or as a class for expanded clones.

v_call	clone_size	j_call	d_call	cdr3_aa	cdr3_nt
TRBV5-1	many	TRBJ1-1	.	CASSLGAETEAFF	TGCGCCAGCAGCTTGGGGGCAGAGACTGAAGCTTTCTTT
TRBV30	many	TRBJ1-1	.	CAWSGNTGVNTEAFF	TGTGCCTGGAGTGGGAACACGGGAGTTAACACTGAAGCTTTCTTT
TRBV7-9	few	TRBJ2-5	TRBD1	CASESRSTGPGETQYF	TGTGCCAGCGAGTCTAGGTCGACAGGGCCGGGGGAGACCCAGTACTTC
TRBV2	many	TRBJ2-1	.	CASRASGEQFF	TGTGCCAGCAGGGCGAGTGGGGAGCAGTTCTTC
TRBV6-1	many	TRBJ1-1	TRBD1	CASSRDRVQTEAFF	TGTGCCAGCAGTCGGGACAGGGTTCAAACTGAAGCTTTCTTT
TRBV13	.	TRBJ2-3	TRBD2	CASSFRSGGGRDTQYF	TGTGCCAGCAGCTTCCGTAGCGGGGGTGGTAGGGATACGCAGTATTTT
TRBV6-5	few	TRBJ1-2	TRBD1	CASTLDRGLGYTF	TGTGCCAGCACCCTAGACAGGGGGCTTGGCTACACCTTC
TRBV6-1	many	TRBJ1-4	.	CASNFLRHDREKLFF	TGTGCCAGCAACTTCCTTCGGCACGACAGAGAAAAACTGTTTTTT
TRBV2	many	TRBJ2-1	TRBD1	CASGEGQGWNEQFF	TGTGCCAGCGGGGAGGGACAGGGATGGAATGAGCAGTTCTTC
TRBV12-3/TRBV12-4	many	TRBJ1-5	.	CASRRHSNQPQHF	TGTGCCAGCAGGCGACACAGCAATCAGCCCCAGCATTTT
TRBV2	many	TRBJ2-3	TRBD2	CASTEGGGASDTQYF	TGTGCCAGCACCGAGGGCGGGGGGGCCTCTGATACGCAGTATTTT
TRBV15	few	TRBJ1-6	.	CATSRPGHSNSPLHF	TGTGCCACCAGCAGACCGGGACACTCTAATTCACCCCTCCACTTT
TRBV6-1	few	TRBJ1-2	.	CATLQGDYTF	TGTGCCACCTTGCAGGGCGACTACACCTTC
TRBV5-1	few	TRBJ1-1	.	CASSRETWGTEAFF	TGCGCCAGCAGCAGGGAAACCTGGGGCACTGAAGCTTTCTTT
TRBV5-6	many	TRBJ1-1	.	CASSLRVLNTEAFF	TGTGCCAGCAGCTTAAGGGTATTGAACACTGAAGCTTTCTTT
TRBV9	few	TRBJ1-3	.	CASSPRQDLSGNTIYF	TGTGCCAGCAGCCCCAGACAGGACCTCTCTGGAAACACCATATATTTT
TRBV28	.	TRBJ1-5	TRBD1	CASWGGTGSNQPQHF	TGTGCCAGTTGGGGGGGGACAGGATCAAATCAGCCCCAGCATTTT
TRBV9	many	TRBJ2-1	.	CASSPGGPGGNEQFF	TGTGCCAGCAGCCCCGGTGGTCCTGGCGGGAATGAGCAGTTCTTC
TRBV19	.	TRBJ1-1	.	CASSIPIGRTEASF	TGTGCCAGTAGTATTCCAATCGGGAGGACTGAAGCTTCCTTT
TRBV28	many	TRBJ1-2	TRBD1	CASSKTGDYGYTF	TGTGCCAGCAGTAAAACAGGGGATTATGGCTACACCTTC
TRBV6-2/TRBV6-3	.	TRBJ2-7	TRBD2	CASSYGTLAGADEQYF	TGTGCCAGCAGTTACGGAACGCTAGCGGGAGCGGACGAGCAGTACTTC
TRBV6-1	once	TRBJ1-1	.	CASNSGDEAFF	TGTGCCAGCAACTCCGGCGATGAAGCTTTCTTT
TRBV6-5	many	TRBJ1-6	.	CASSWGGVNYNSPLHF	TGTGCCAGCAGTTGGGGCGGGGTAAACTATAATTCACCCCTCCACTTT
TRBV28	many	TRBJ1-5	.	CASNNHNQPQHF	TGTGCCAGCAATAACCACAATCAGCCCCAGCATTTT
TRBV5-1	many	TRBJ2-1	TRBD2	CASSSGGTNEQFF	TGCGCCAGCTCTAGCGGGGGGACGAATGAGCAGTTCTTC
TRBV28	many	TRBJ2-7	TRBD2	CASSVTSLYEQYF	TGTGCCAGCAGCGTGACTAGCCTCTACGAGCAGTACTTC
TRBV20-1	many	TRBJ2-7	TRBD1	CSARDTWDRSYEQYF	TGCAGTGCTAGAGATACATGGGACAGGTCCTACGAGCAGTACTTC
TRBV12-3/TRBV12-4	many	TRBJ1-6	TRBD1	CASSSLTGISPLHF	TGTGCCAGCAGTTCCTTGACAGGGATTTCACCCCTCCACTTT
TRBV7-9	many	TRBJ1-5	.	CASSKSAVGPQPQHF	TGTGCCAGCAGCAAATCGGCAGTTGGGCCTCAGCCCCAGCATTTT
TRBV28	few	TRBJ2-7	.	CAGSLKRPRLSEQYF	TGTGCCGGCAGTTTAAAGCGGCCCAGGCTCTCCGAGCAGTACTTC
TRBV7-3	many	TRBJ1-1	.	CASSSSMNTEAFF	TGTGCCAGCAGCTCCAGTATGAACACTGAAGCTTTCTTT
TRBV3-1	many	TRBJ1-4	.	CASTLRGNEKLFF	TGTGCCAGCACCCTTAGGGGTAATGAAAAACTGTTTTTT
TRBV15	.	TRBJ1-2	TRBD1	CATSMDRATFGYTF	TGTGCCACCAGCATGGACAGGGCAACTTTTGGCTACACCTTC